Each of the 5 T cell receptor beta chains below was sequenced from the same sample in a study of T cells after posttransplantation cyclophosphamide. Sequencing used immunoSEQ multiplex PCR; TCRdb keeps in-frame clones, though not all of them. The table shows some 4,500 clones, with 77% occurring only once. Cyclophosphamide on days +3 and +4 followed busulfan-fludarabine conditioning and a marrow graft. The source material was PBMCs, sampled about 27 days after a stem cell transplant with posttransplant cyclophosphamide. These receptors all come from a male patient in his fifties who received an allogeneic stem cell transplant from an unrelated donor, was CMV-positive, and had acute GVHD only. Some T cells may be the graft donor's.

This rearrangement joins TRBV7-3 to TRBJ2-1, with D possibly being TRBD2 (6 bases). CDR1 is SGHTA and CDR2 is FQGTGA in the germline V gene. The CDR3 extends over 15 amino acids. V was trimmed by 5 bases and J by 9 bases, leaving 20 bases between them. In DNA, the CDR3 is TGTGCCAGCAGCCGGGACTCAAAAGCCCAGCGTGAGCAGTTCTTC. This sequence encodes CASSRDSKAQREQFF. Based on the CDR3 plus reference TRBV7-3 and TRBJ2-1, the full variable domain is GAGVSQTPSNKVTEKGKYVELRCDPISGHTALYWYRQSLGQGPEFLIYFQGTGAADDSGLPNDRFFAVRPEGSVSTLKIQRTERGDSAVYLCASSRDSKAQREQFFGPGTRLTVL.

J is TRBJ1-3 and V is TRBV10-3; 8 bases are shared with TRBD1. This CDR3 contains 14 residues. Germline values: CDR1 ENHRY, CDR2 SYGVKD. Trimming removed 10 bases from V and 1 base from J; junction bases left unmatched: 6. CDR3 region: CATLTGESGNTIYF. CDR3 bases: TGTGCCACCTTGACAGGGGAATCTGGAAACACCATATATTTT.

V is TRBV9 and J is TRBJ2-3; 8 bases map to TRBD2. The germline CDR1 and CDR2 sequences are SGDLS and YYNGEE. This CDR3 contains 16 residues. V lost 2 bases and J lost 2; bases outside the gene matches: 7. CDR3 in amino acids: CASSVILAGPTDTQYF. CDR3 bases: TGTGCCAGCAGCGTCATCCTAGCGGGCCCCACAGATACGCAGTATTTT.

This chain joins TRBV7-6 and TRBJ2-5; D possibly corresponds to TRBD2 (5 bases). Looked up from germline, CDR1 is SGHVS and CDR2 is FNYEAQ. Trimming removed 3 bases at V and 3 bases at J, with 11 bases between. This CDR3 comprises 14 residues. CDR3 amino acids: CASSFSLEKETQYF. The CDR3 nucleotides are TGTGCCAGCAGCTTTTCACTAGAGAAAGAGACCCAGTACTTC.

This clone has just a few counts. The chain joins TRBV2 to TRBJ1-1, with D possibly TRBD1 on 6 matching bases. V lost 4 bases and J 7 bases, leaving 10 bases between the germline ends. The CDR3 has 12 amino acids. Germline CDR1 reads SNHLY; CDR2 reads FYNNEI. The CDR3 here is CASSGGQDEAFF. The DNA for the CDR3 is TGTGCCAGCAGTGGGGGGCAGGATGAAGCTTTCTTT.